This TCR beta chain was captured in a study of PD-L1 blockade in urothelial cancer. Study in general: Prior chemotherapy ranged from 0 to 3 regimens per patient. Once treatment had started, blood was analyzed at 3 weeks (second dose) and again at 6 weeks.

Each patient's cancer was a locally advanced or metastatic urothelial carcinoma. Profiled with immunoSEQ multiplex PCR; TCRdb holds only in-frame clones, not every one. The sample holds 45,000 to 60,000 clones, 70% to 90% seen once. V lost 0 bases and J lost 7, with 12 bases in between. Per the germline V gene, CDR1 is SGHTA and CDR2 is FQGTGA. The CDR3 loop spans 15 amino acids. Sequenced here: PBMCs, sampled around atezolizumab (anti-PD-L1) treatment. The V gene is TRBV7-3, the J gene TRBJ2-2; D possibly corresponds to TRBD2 (5 bases). The TCR was taken from a man between 60 and 75 years old with urothelial cancer. Here the CDR3 reads CASSLTSGSGGELFF. CDR3 coding DNA: TGTGCCAGCAGCTTAACGTCGGGGTCGGGCGGGGAGCTGTTTTTT.